Listed here are 9 T cell receptor beta chains from one sample, sequenced in a study of T-cell memory formation after mild COVID-19. TCRdb processed the 5' RACE reads anew with MiXCR; each CDR3 protein has one entry. The sample records about 390,000 distinct CDR3 sequences, 20% to 25% being singletons. The sequencing input was PBMCs or a T cell subset sorted from them (not recorded which). The receptor source for this set is an adult woman who had mild COVID-19 (a few samples of this study predate the infection). Cell type and time point are not known.

This clonotype was observed a few times. The chain carries TRBV5-1 and TRBJ2-7; 9 bases fit TRBD2. The CDR3 is 13 amino acids. V lost 4 bases, J lost 4 bases, and 3 bases stayed unmatched. CDR1 SGHRS and CDR2 YFSETQ come from the germline V gene. For the CDR3, the DNA is TGCGCCAGCAGCATAGCGGGAGCTTACGAGCAGTACTTC. Translated: CASSIAGAYEQYF.

The chain has TRBV7-9 and TRBJ1-2, with D unclear. The V gene lost 1 base and the J gene lost 4 bases, with 10 bases spanning the gap. The CDR3 totals 14 residues. Germline assignment: CDR1 SEHNR and CDR2 FQNEAQ (reference sequence). CDR3: CASSLGGPLYGYTF. The CDR3 nucleotides read TGTGCCAGCAGCTTAGGAGGCCCGCTCTATGGCTACACCTTC.

The chain combines TRBV23-1 with TRBJ2-7; possibly TRBD1 for D (5 bases). TRBV23-1 belongs to the ORF category, with a function that is uncertain. With 3 bases removed from V and 2 bases from J, the gap between germline ends came to 11 bases. The CDR3 is 14 amino acids. The CDR3 nucleotides are TGCGCCAGCAGTCAGCCGCACAGGCCCTACGAGCAGTACTTC. Translating gives CASSQPHRPYEQYF.

This chain links TRBV15 with TRBJ1-1; D gene uncertain. Germline V gives CDR1 LNHNV, CDR2 YYDKDF (reference sequence). V gave up 0 bases and J gave up 0 bases, with 14 bases separating them. CDR3 length: 17 residues. The chain's CDR3 is CATSRDPKLGVNTEAFF. The CDR3 bases are TGTGCCACCAGCAGAGATCCGAAACTCGGGGTGAACACTGAAGCTTTCTTT.

This clonotype showed up just a few times. The genes are TRBV4-3 and TRBJ2-7; no firm D call. Germline V gene lookup returns CDR1 LGHNA and CDR2 YSLEER. The length of the CDR3 is 13 residues. The V gene lost 1 base and the J gene lost 3 bases, with 7 bases spanning the gap. DNA of the CDR3: TGCGCCAGCAGCCAAGGGCCTTTCTACGAGCAGTACTTC. Translated, it gives CASSQGPFYEQYF.

This clonotype was seen a few times. The rearrangement joins TRBV2 to TRBJ2-7, with D possibly matching TRBD1 (6 bases). The CDR3 has 16 residues. The V end lost 4 bases, the J end lost 3 bases, and 19 bases lay between the germline ends. Germline CDR1 SNHLY, CDR2 FYNNEI. CDR3 region: CASSVILLQGSYEQYF. In DNA, the CDR3 is TGTGCCAGCAGTGTAATTCTACTTCAGGGGAGCTACGAGCAGTACTTC.

This clonotype has more than one count but fewer than ten. The chain links TRBV11-2 to TRBJ1-3; D call uncertain. The CDR3 covers 14 residues. Germline V gives CDR1 SGHAT, CDR2 FQNNGV. V shed 2 bases and J shed 0 bases, with 5 bases lying between them. CDR3 sequence reads: CASSLSDSGNTIYF. The CDR3 DNA reads as TGTGCCAGCAGCTTATCAGACTCTGGAAACACCATATATTTT. Variable domain in full (rest from reference TRBV11-2 and TRBJ1-3): EAGVAQSPRYKIIEKRQSVAFWCNPISGHATLYWYQQILGQGPKLLIQFQNNGVVDDSQLPKDRFSAERLKGVDSTLKIQPAKLEDSAVYLCASSLSDSGNTIYFGEGSWLTVV.

This clonotype was seen only a few times. V is TRBV3-1 and J is TRBJ2-5; 9 positions match TRBD2. This CDR3 has 16 residues. CDR1 and CDR2 (germline): LGHDT, YNNKEL (reference sequence). V trimming: 4 bases; J trimming: 5 bases; junction bases outside the gene matches: 11. CDR3 DNA sequence: TGTGCCAGCAGCCCGGGTAGCGGGGGCGGTTTGGAGACCCAGTACTTC. Amino acids: CASSPGSGGGLETQYF.

J is TRBJ1-5 and V is TRBV6-1; no definite D call. CDR3 size: 14 residues. Between the trimmed V and J ends, which lost 8 bases and 2 bases, there was a span of 13 bases. The germline CDR1 and CDR2 sequences are MNHNS and SASEGT. The CDR3 protein is CASLSLLGNQPQHF. CDR3 bases: TGTGCCAGCCTTTCCCTCCTGGGCAATCAGCCCCAGCATTTT.